This record concerns one TCR beta chain sequence. This specimen belongs to a study of technical replicates of blood from a handful of donors. The CDR3 is 19 residues long. Germline assignment: CDR1 SQVTM and CDR2 ANQGSEA. With V trimmed by 0 bases and J by 0 bases, 15 bases remained unmatched. Repertoires were generated with immunoSEQ multiplex PCR, while TCRdb's copy carries only in-frame clones and drops some. Here the sample spans 80,000 or so clones, about 96% being singletons. The receptor was isolated from a human donor in good health. Sequencing used T cells isolated from PBMCs. The rearrangement links TRBV29-1 to TRBJ1-2; 8 bases map to TRBD1. The CDR3 loop is CSVEDLNYGTGESNYGYTF. The CDR3 coding sequence is TGCAGCGTTGAAGATCTTAATTACGGGACAGGTGAATCTAACTATGGCTACACCTTC.